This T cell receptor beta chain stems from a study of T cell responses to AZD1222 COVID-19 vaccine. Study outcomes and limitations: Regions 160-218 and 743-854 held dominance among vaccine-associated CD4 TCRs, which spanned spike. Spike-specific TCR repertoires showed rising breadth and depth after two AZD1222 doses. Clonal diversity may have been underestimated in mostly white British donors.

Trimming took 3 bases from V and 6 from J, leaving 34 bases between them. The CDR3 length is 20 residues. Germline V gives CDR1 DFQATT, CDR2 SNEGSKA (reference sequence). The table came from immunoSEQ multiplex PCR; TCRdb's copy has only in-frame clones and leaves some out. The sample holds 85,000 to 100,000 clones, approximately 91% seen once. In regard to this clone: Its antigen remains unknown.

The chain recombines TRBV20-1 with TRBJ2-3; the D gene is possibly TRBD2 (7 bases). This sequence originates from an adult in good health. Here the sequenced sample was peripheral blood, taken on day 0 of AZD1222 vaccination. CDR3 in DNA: TGCAGTGCTAGTGGCACCGGGGGGCTAGCGCGGGGCATCTTTTTGGATACGCAGTATTTT. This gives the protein CSASGTGGLARGIFLDTQYF.